Below are 3 T cell receptor beta chains sequenced from a single sample in a study of blood T cell repertoires in COVID-19. Only in-frame clones appear in the TCRdb table, and some are missing; sequencing was by immunoSEQ multiplex PCR. The table has hundreds of thousands of clones, approximately 86% seen once; the top ten hold around 1.5%. The sample comprised peripheral blood. These TCRs come from a man of 80 years or more with acute or convalescent COVID-19.

CDR3 amino acids: CASSDHRGRNQPQHF. The CDR3 DNA sequence: TGTGCCAGCAGTGACCACAGGGGGCGCAATCAGCCCCAGCATTTT. This sequence joins TRBV6-2 or TRBV6-3 and TRBJ1-5; TRBD1 aligns across 9 bases. Germline CDR1 is MNHEY and CDR2 is SVGEGT. This CDR3 spans 15 amino acids. Trimming removed 5 bases from V and 2 bases from J; junction bases left unmatched: 4.

The chain joins TRBV7-8 to TRBJ2-5, with a possible D match to TRBD1 (6 bases). V lost 5 bases to trimming and J lost 4 bases, with 14 bases between them. Germline CDR1 and CDR2: SGHVS and FQNEAQ. The CDR3 is 14 amino acids. This CDR3 is CASSALQGAETQYF. The CDR3, as DNA: TGTGCCAGCAGCGCATTACAGGGCGCAGAGACCCAGTACTTC.

The chain uses TRBV6-1 and TRBJ1-3, with TRBD1 matching over 7 bases. With 1 base clipped from V and 2 bases from J, the junction kept 11 bases outside the gene matches. Germline CDR1 and CDR2: MNHNS and SASEGT. This CDR3 contains 18 residues. CDR3 sequence (DNA): TGTGCCAGCAGTGAAGTCAGGGGCGTAGGGGGCCCTGGAAACACCATATATTTT. It translates to CASSEVRGVGGPGNTIYF.